A selection of T cell receptor beta chains follows, all from one sample in a study of technical replicates of blood from four donors. Clones were sequenced by immunoSEQ multiplex PCR, and TCRdb holds only the in-frame ones, with some missing. This sample has tens of thousands of clones, with approximately 96% found just once. The sequenced material came from T cells isolated from PBMCs. The receptors were gathered from a human donor in good health. Each CDR3 is given with its conserved first and last residue. D genes are given only for firm matches. Rows give clone size only sometimes, using once, few, many, or a class for an expanded clone.

v_call,clone_size,j_call,d_call,cdr3_nt,cdr3_aa
TRBV2,-,TRBJ1-2,-,TGTGCCAGCACCCTACTACAGGTCTCTTCTGGCTACACCTTC,CASTLLQVSSGYTF
TRBV15,-,TRBJ2-3,-,TGTGCCACCAGCAGTGAAACCAGACTTACAGATACGCAGTATTTT,CATSSETRLTDTQYF
TRBV5-1,-,TRBJ1-1,TRBD1,TGCGCCAGCAGCTTGGGGACAGGGGGCCGGGACACTGAAGCTTTCTTT,CASSLGTGGRDTEAFF
TRBV6-6,-,TRBJ2-7,-,TGTGCCAGCAGTTACTTCAACAGGGAGCAGTACTTC,CASSYFNREQYF
TRBV5-1,-,TRBJ1-2,-,TGCGCCAGCAGTACCGACAGCACCTATGGCTACACCTTC,CASSTDSTYGYTF
TRBV27,-,TRBJ2-1,-,TGTGCCAGCTCGTATAGCCTAAGCTCCTACAATGAGCAGTTCTTC,CASSYSLSSYNEQFF
TRBV21-1,-,TRBJ2-5,-,TGTGCCAGCAGCAAAGGCATCGGGACTAGCGGGAGACAAGAGACCCAGTACTTC,CASSKGIGTSGRQETQYF
TRBV19,-,TRBJ1-5,TRBD1,TGTGCCAGCCTTGGGGGACAGCACCAGCAAGGCAATCAGCCCCAGCATTTT,CASLGGQHQQGNQPQHF
TRBV11-3,-,TRBJ1-2,TRBD1,TGTGCCAGCAGTAAGGGACAGGCCCACCGAGACTATGGCTACACCTTC,CASSKGQAHRDYGYTF
TRBV28,-,TRBJ2-7,-,TGTGCCAGCAGTTTCCCGGGAGCGGTAACCTCCTACGAGCAGTACTTC,CASSFPGAVTSYEQYF
TRBV11-3,once,TRBJ1-3,-,TGTGCCAGCAGCCTGAGTAGGGTCGGCCTAGCCCTCTCTGGAAACACCATATATTTT,CASSLSRVGLALSGNTIYF